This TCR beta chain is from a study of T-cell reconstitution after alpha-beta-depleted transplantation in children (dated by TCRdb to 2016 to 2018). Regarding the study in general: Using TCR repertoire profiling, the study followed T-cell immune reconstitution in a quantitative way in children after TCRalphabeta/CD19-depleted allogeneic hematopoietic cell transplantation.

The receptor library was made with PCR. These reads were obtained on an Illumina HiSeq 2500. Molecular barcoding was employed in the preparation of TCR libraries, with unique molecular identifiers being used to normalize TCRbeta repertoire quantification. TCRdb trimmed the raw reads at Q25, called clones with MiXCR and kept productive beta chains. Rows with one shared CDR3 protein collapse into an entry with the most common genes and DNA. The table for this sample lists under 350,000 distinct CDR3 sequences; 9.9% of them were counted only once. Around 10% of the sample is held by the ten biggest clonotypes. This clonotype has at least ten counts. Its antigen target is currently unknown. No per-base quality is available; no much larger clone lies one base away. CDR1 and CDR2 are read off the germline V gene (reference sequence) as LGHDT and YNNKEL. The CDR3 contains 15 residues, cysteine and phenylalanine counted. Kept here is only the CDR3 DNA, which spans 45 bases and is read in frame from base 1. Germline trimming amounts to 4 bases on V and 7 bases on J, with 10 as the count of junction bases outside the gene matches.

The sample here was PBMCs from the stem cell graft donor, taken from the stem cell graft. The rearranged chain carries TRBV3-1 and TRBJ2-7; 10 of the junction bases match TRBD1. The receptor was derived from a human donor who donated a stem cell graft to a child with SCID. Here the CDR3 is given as CASSPSGGQGLEQYF. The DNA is TGTGCCAGCAGCCCAAGTGGGGGACAGGGGCTAGAGCAGTACTTC.